The clone carrying this T cell receptor (beta chain) was picked up many times. Time point here: persistent/refractory GD, antithyroid drugs over 5 years with positive TRAb. PBMC-derived RNA was used for the TCR library. In each case, Graves' disease was diagnosed per American Thyroid Association guidelines. To make TCR beta libraries, researchers used iRepertoire HTBI primers and Arm-PCR of CDR3 regions. TCRdb re-called the multiplex PCR reads through MiXCR, storing one row per CDR3 protein. The table has a few hundred thousand distinct CDR3 sequences, about 20% seen once. These data come from a study of regulatory T cells in long-lasting Graves disease. Sequences were derived from peripheral blood mononuclear cells (PBMCs), sampled when the disease was refractory, from a patient treated with antithyroid drugs. The sequence derives from a female donor with Graves disease.

CDR3 sequence: CASSVLAGTAGELFF. CDR3 bases: TGTGCCAGCAGTGTCCTAGCGGGAACCGCCGGGGAGCTGTTTTTT. The chain is built from TRBV2 and TRBJ2-2; 9 bases are shared with TRBD2. Germline CDR1 SNHLY, CDR2 FYNNEI. The CDR3 is made up of 15 amino acids. V lost 4 bases to trimming and J lost 6 bases; unmatched junction nucleotides: 6.